These 15 T cell receptor beta chains were all obtained from the same sample, sequenced in a study of T-cell reconstitution after alpha-beta-depleted transplantation in children. The library targeted TCRbeta and was prepared with unique molecular identifiers. TCRdb used MiXCR to reprocess the PCR reads, holding one entry per CDR3 protein. Among about 610,000 distinct CDR3 sequences listed, over 20% were seen once. The sample was PBMCs, taken before TCRalphabeta/CD19-depleted stem cell transplant. The receptors originated from a boy younger than two with Wiskott-Aldrich syndrome, due to receive a stem cell transplant.

V usage is TRBV14 and J usage is TRBJ2-5; D is perhaps TRBD2 (6 bases). Per the germline V gene, CDR1 is SGHDN and CDR2 is FVKESK. The CDR3 covers 17 residues. V lost 1 base and J lost 2, with 17 bases in between. CDR3 region: CASSQVVAARGQETQYF. CDR3 DNA sequence: TGTGCCAGCAGCCAAGTGGTCGCCGCGCGGGGACAAGAGACCCAGTACTTC.

The chain has TRBV27 and TRBJ2-4, with 10 bases aligning to TRBD1. There are 19 residues in the CDR3. The ends lost 6 bases at V and 4 bases at J; junction bases unmatched: 18. The germline gives CDR1 MNHEY, CDR2 SMNVEV (reference sequence). CDR3 protein: CASSAWDRGRGETKNIQYF. In DNA form, the CDR3 reads TGTGCCAGCAGCGCCTGGGACAGGGGCCGGGGAGAGACAAAAAACATTCAGTACTTC.

This chain joins TRBV30 and TRBJ1-3; the D is unclear. The germline V gene encodes CDR1 GTSNPN and CDR2 SVGIG (reference sequence). V was pared by 1 base and J by 4 bases, with 11 bases between. This CDR3 spans 14 amino acids. DNA for the CDR3: TGTGCCTGGAGTGGGGCAACGGGAGGAAACACCATATATTTT. Protein sequence: CAWSGATGGNTIYF.

The V call is TRBV12-3 or TRBV12-4, the J call TRBJ1-1; D unclear. There are 17 residues in the CDR3. V lost 1 base to trimming and J lost 1 base, with 16 bases between them. CDR3 nucleotides: TGTGCCAGCAGTTTAGGACGGGCAGGCGATCAGAACACTGAAGCTTTCTTT. Translating gives CASSLGRAGDQNTEAFF.

The chain uses TRBV7-2 and TRBJ2-5; tentatively, D is TRBD2 (5 bases). This CDR3 comprises 15 residues. Germline CDR1 and CDR2: SGHTA and FQGNSA. V lost 1 base and J 2 bases, leaving 11 bases between the germline ends. CDR3 nucleotide sequence: TGTGCCAGCAGCTTAGATGCTAGCTATCAAGAGACCCAGTACTTC. Translated, it gives CASSLDASYQETQYF. Complete variable domain (other parts from reference TRBV7-2 and TRBJ2-5): GAGVSQSPSNKVTEKGKDVELRCDPISGHTALYWYRQSLGQGLEFLIYFQGNSAPDKSGLPSDRFSAERTGGSVSTLTIQRTQQEDSAVYLCASSLDASYQETQYFGPGTRLLVL.

Only a few counts were recorded for this clonotype. This chain connects TRBV27 to TRBJ2-3; no definite D call. Trimming left V 2 bases short and J 5 bases short, with 8 bases between. The CDR3 spans 13 residues. The germline gives CDR1 MNHEY, CDR2 SMNVEV (reference sequence). CDR3 residues: CASSLGLGDTQYF. The CDR3, as DNA: TGTGCCAGCAGTTTAGGGTTAGGAGATACGCAGTATTTT.

This clonotype was picked up a small number of times. This chain joins TRBV7-9 and TRBJ1-2; 8 bases line up with TRBD1. The CDR3 is 15 residues long. V lost 0 bases, J lost 8 bases, and 8 bases stayed unmatched. Looked up from germline, CDR1 is SEHNR and CDR2 is FQNEAQ (reference sequence). The CDR3 region has the DNA TGTGCCAGCAGCTTAGCGCGCCAGGGGGCTGAGGGCTACACCTTC. This codes for CASSLARQGAEGYTF. Filled out from reference TRBV7-9 and TRBJ1-2, the complete variable domain reads DTGVSQNPRHKITKRGQNVTFRCDPISEHNRLYWYRQTLGQGPEFLTYFQNEAQLEKSRLLSDRFSAERPKGSFSTLEIQRTEQGDSAMYLCASSLARQGAEGYTFGSGTRLTVV.

The rearrangement uses TRBV2 and TRBJ2-1; D uncertain. V dropped 1 base and J dropped 7 bases, with 2 bases sitting between them. This CDR3 comprises 11 residues. Per the germline V gene, CDR1 is SNHLY and CDR2 is FYNNEI. The CDR3 loop is CASSEENEQFF. Here the CDR3 DNA reads TGTGCCAGCAGTGAAGAAAATGAGCAGTTCTTC. The variable domain in full, completed from reference TRBV2 and TRBJ2-1, reads EPEVTQTPSHQVTQMGQEVILRCVPISNHLYFYWYRQILGQKVEFLVSFYNNEISEKSEIFDDQFSVERPDGSNFTLKIRSTKLEDSAMYFCASSEENEQFFGPGTRLTVL.

The gene calls are TRBV20-1 and TRBJ2-3; 10 bases align to TRBD2. Germline values: CDR1 DFQATT, CDR2 SNEGSKA (reference sequence). The CDR3 is made up of 13 amino acids. J gave up 5 bases and V 6 bases, and 5 bases lay outside the gene matches. The CDR3 sequence is CSASGGVQDTQYF. In DNA, the CDR3 is TGCAGTGCGAGCGGGGGGGTTCAAGATACGCAGTATTTT.

This chain uses TRBV3-1 with TRBJ1-1; D unclear. The germline V gene has CDR1 LGHDT and CDR2 YNNKEL (reference sequence). V was shortened by 1 base and J by 2 bases, with 5 bases between the two germline ends. The CDR3 is 13 residues long. Written as DNA, the CDR3 is TGTGCCAGCAGCCAAGTGGTTAACACTGAAGCTTTCTTT. As protein: CASSQVVNTEAFF.

This clonotype was detected a few times. The rearrangement links TRBV20-1 to TRBJ2-5; D possibly corresponds to TRBD1 (5 bases). CDR3 length: 14 residues. The germline gives CDR1 DFQATT, CDR2 SNEGSKA (reference sequence). Trimming removed 0 bases from V and 4 bases from J, with 12 bases in between. This chain's CDR3 is CSARDPREGETQYF. As DNA, the CDR3 is TGCAGTGCTAGAGATCCCAGGGAAGGAGAGACCCAGTACTTC.

This clonotype showed up just a few times. The chain uses TRBV5-1 and TRBJ2-7; no clear D gene. CDR3 length equals 14 residues. Germline CDR1 is SGHRS and CDR2 is YFSETQ. The germline V and J ends were trimmed by 0 bases and 6 bases, with 13 bases remaining between them. CDR3 bases: TGCGCCAGCAGCTTGGTAGGCCTTACTTTCGAGCAGTACTTC. This codes for CASSLVGLTFEQYF. The whole variable domain, remainder taken from reference TRBV5-1 and TRBJ2-7, is KAGVTQTPRYLIKTRGQQVTLSCSPISGHRSVSWYQQTPGQGLQFLFEYFSETQRNKGNFPGRFSGRQFSNSRSEMNVSTLELGDSALYLCASSLVGLTFEQYFGPGTRLTVT.

This clonotype was seen just once. This chain links TRBV20-1 with TRBJ1-5; 7 nucleotides agree with TRBD1. V shed 6 bases and J 2 bases; nucleotides not matched to a gene: 7. Per the germline V gene, CDR1 is DFQATT and CDR2 is SNEGSKA (reference sequence). The CDR3 has 14 amino acids. CDR3 DNA: TGCAGTGCCTATCAGGGGGGGGGCAATCAGCCCCAGCATTTT. Amino acid sequence: CSAYQGGGNQPQHF.

J is TRBJ2-5 and V is TRBV29-1; no firm D call. V was cut by 0 bases and J by 1 base, with 15 bases left in between. Germline-derived CDR1 and CDR2 are SQVTM and ANQGSEA. The CDR3 is 16 residues long. CDR3 residues: CSVEDRALRPQETQYF. DNA of the CDR3: TGCAGCGTTGAAGATCGGGCACTGCGTCCCCAAGAGACCCAGTACTTC.

V and J are TRBV20-1 and TRBJ2-7; D is uncertain. This CDR3 has 12 amino acids. Germline V lookup: CDR1 DFQATT, CDR2 SNEGSKA (reference sequence). Trimming removed 0 bases from V and 2 bases from J, with 5 bases in between. CDR3 residues: CSARDYTYEQYF. The CDR3 coding sequence is TGCAGTGCTAGAGACTATACCTACGAGCAGTACTTC.